Listed here is a single T cell receptor beta chain. This entry belongs to a study of tumor-infiltrating lymphocytes in localized non-small cell lung cancer. Method: immunoSEQ multiplex PCR; TCRdb's copy keeps in-frame clones and lacks some. The top ten clones hold 16% of a sample with over 15,000 clones, less than 55% of them seen once. This receptor was obtained from a human donor with non-small cell lung cancer. Sample: lung tumor tissue.

CDR3 bases: TGCGCCAGCAGCCAGACCGGCGCTAGCGGTCCAGATACGCAGTATTTT. It codes for CASSQTGASGPDTQYF. The chain has TRBV4-1 and TRBJ2-3; 7 bases line up with TRBD2. The CDR3 covers 16 residues. After removal of 3 bases from V and 4 bases from J, the junction contained 10 bases not matched to a gene. The germline V gene has CDR1 MGHRA and CDR2 YSYEKL.